The present entry profiles one TCR beta chain with its context. What it binds is not known. Each CDR3 protein gets one entry in TCRdb, which reprocessed the 5' RACE reads and gives no DNA. The sample data list over 150,000 distinct CDR3 sequences. This sample is part of a study of T cells expressing NK-cell markers. Study as a whole: The authors derived TCR beta repertoires from sorted CD3+CD56+NKG2C+, CD3+CD56+NKG2C- and CD3+CD56-NKG2C+ T cells. Out of eight donors sequenced, seven tested HCMV-seropositive and the remaining one seronegative. Findings and caveats of the study: In four donors, dominant clonotypes made up about 25-65% of CD3+CD56-NKG2C+ cells. Among CD8+ T cells from about 6 donors, dominant NKG2C+ clonotypes accounted for about 1.0-7.0%.

The clonotype comes from a woman in her forties or fifties in good health. The sample comprised blood T cells: a sorted CD56 or NKG2C T cell subset, CD4+ or CD8+ T cells, or bulk PBMC T cells (not recorded which).

CDR3 amino acids: CASSQVVAGGRALNEQFF. The chain combines TRBV4-1 with TRBJ2-1; the D gene TCRdb calls, TRBD2, cannot be checked with no DNA. CDR1 MGHRA and CDR2 YSYEKL come from the germline V gene. The CDR3 has 18 residues.